This is a list of T cell receptor beta chains from one sample in a study of regulatory and conventional T cells in RAG deficiency. The data were produced by immunoSEQ multiplex PCR, yet TCRdb's version contains in-frame clones alone and is incomplete. The data contain 45,000 to 50,000 clones, over 80% of them singletons. This sample was shared with a second study, whose subject was regulatory T cells.

Sequencing was carried out using CD4+ effector T cells sorted from blood. The receptors were sampled from a human donor in good health. The CDR3 runs from the conserved cysteine through the conserved F or W. The D gene is left open where the match is weak. The size field is filled for only some rows; it gives once, few, many or a size class.

d_gene	abundance	j_gene	v_gene	CDR3nt	CDR3aa
TRBD2	few	TRBJ2-5	TRBV10-2	TGCGCCACCGCTCTAGCGGGGGGAGAGACCCAGTACTTC	CATALAGGETQYF
TRBD2	once	TRBJ2-3	TRBV30	TGTGCCATTACGGGACTAGCGGTCACAGATACGCAGTATTTT	CAITGLAVTDTQYF
NA	once	TRBJ2-1	TRBV9	TGTGCCAGCAGCGTAGGCCCCCCGCTTATCGGTAACAATGAGCAGTTCTTC	CASSVGPPLIGNNEQFF
NA	once	TRBJ2-7	TRBV7-8	TGTGCCAGCAGCCCGACCCATTACGAGCAGTACTTC	CASSPTHYEQYF
TRBD1	NA	TRBJ1-5	TRBV15	TGTGCCACCAGCAAGCCCACAGGGGATGGTCAGCCCCAGCATTTT	CATSKPTGDGQPQHF
TRBD1	NA	TRBJ1-2	TRBV2	TGTGCCAGCAACCGACAGGGAGACTATGGCTACACCTTC	CASNRQGDYGYTF
NA	NA	TRBJ2-7	TRBV7-2	TGTGCCAGCAGCCTACCCGGGACCACATTTCGCGAGCAGTACTTC	CASSLPGTTFREQYF
TRBD1	few	TRBJ1-1	TRBV29-1	TGCAGCGCTATGGGGGCAGGGGGGTATATAGCTTTCTTT	CSAMGAGGYIAFF
TRBD1	NA	TRBJ1-2	TRBV9	TGTGCCAGCAGCGCCTGGGGACAGTCCCTCGGCTACACCTTC	CASSAWGQSLGYTF
NA	few	TRBJ2-7	TRBV6-5	TGTGCCAGCAGTCTAAGGCAGGAGAAGGACGAGCAGTACTTC	CASSLRQEKDEQYF
NA	NA	TRBJ1-4	TRBV7-6	TGTGCCAGCAGCTATACAACGGCGACTAATGAAAAACTGTTTTTT	CASSYTTATNEKLFF
TRBD1	NA	TRBJ1-2	TRBV29-1	TGCAGCGTTGTGGGACAGGTGACCTATGGCTACACCTTC	CSVVGQVTYGYTF
TRBD1	NA	TRBJ1-2	TRBV13	TGTGCCAGCAGCTCAGCCCGCCGGACAGGGGAGGGTGGCTACACCTTC	CASSSARRTGEGGYTF
NA	NA	TRBJ2-3	TRBV5-1	TGCGCCAGCAGCTTGGTAGAGGGAGCGGTTAGCACAGATACGCAGTATTTT	CASSLVEGAVSTDTQYF
TRBD1	NA	TRBJ1-4	TRBV28	TGTGCCAGCAGTTTAGCGGTCGCAGGGGGCAATGAAAAACTGTTTTTT	CASSLAVAGGNEKLFF
NA	NA	TRBJ1-5	TRBV19	TGTGCCAGTAGTCCCATTATCCTTAGCAATCAGCCCCAGCATTTT	CASSPIILSNQPQHF
TRBD1	NA	TRBJ2-1	TRBV5-1	TGCGCCAGCAGCTTCGGACAGGGGGGCGGCAATGAGCAGTTCTTC	CASSFGQGGGNEQFF
NA	NA	TRBJ2-7	TRBV21-1	TGTGCCAGCAGCAAAACTCCAACCGAGGACAGTCGCGAGCAGTACTTC	CASSKTPTEDSREQYF
NA	NA	TRBJ1-5	TRBV28	TGTGCCAGCAGCCCTCTTACGGGATACAATCAGCCCCAGCATTTT	CASSPLTGYNQPQHF
NA	NA	TRBJ2-3	TRBV27	TGTGCCAGCAGTTTATATGCAAGAGGCACAGATACGCAGTATTTT	CASSLYARGTDTQYF
NA	NA	TRBJ1-1	TRBV7-9	TGTGCCAGCAGCCTTATCGGGGGGTCCCCTGAAGCTTTCTTT	CASSLIGGSPEAFF
NA	few	TRBJ1-4	TRBV11-2	TGTGCCAGCAGCCGGGTGACTAATGAAAAACTGTTTTTT	CASSRVTNEKLFF
TRBD1	NA	TRBJ2-7	TRBV15	TGTGCCACCAGCAGGGACAGGGGGCTCGAGCAGTACTTC	CATSRDRGLEQYF
NA	NA	TRBJ2-1	TRBV9	TGTGCCAGCAGCCCAAGGGAAGGCGGTACCTCCTACAATGAGCAGTTCTTC	CASSPREGGTSYNEQFF
TRBD1	NA	TRBJ1-2	TRBV5-4	TGTGCCAGCAGCTTGGACGGACAGGCCCATCGTGGCTACACCTTC	CASSLDGQAHRGYTF
TRBD1	NA	TRBJ1-1	TRBV6-5	TGTGCCAGCACGTTGCAGGTGCAGGGGGCCACTGAAGCTTTCTTT	CASTLQVQGATEAFF
NA	NA	TRBJ2-5	TRBV4-1	TGCGCCAGCAGCCAAGATGGTAGCTCTCTTGGCGAGACCCAGTACTTC	CASSQDGSSLGETQYF
TRBD2	NA	TRBJ2-1	TRBV7-2	TGTGCCAGCAGCTCCCAGACTAGCGGGAGGGCAGTCTTC	CASSSQTSGRAVF
NA	NA	TRBJ2-1	TRBV19	TGTGCCAGTAGTGTAGATGGTAGGGGCGACAATGAGCAGTTCTTC	CASSVDGRGDNEQFF
NA	NA	TRBJ1-2	TRBV19	TGTGCCAGTAGTATAGACGGGGGGAGATATGGCTACACCTTC	CASSIDGGRYGYTF
TRBD1	NA	TRBJ1-3	TRBV6-6	TGTGCCAGCAGTCTGCAGGGGGCGGGAAACACCATATATTTT	CASSLQGAGNTIYF
TRBD1	NA	TRBJ1-1	TRBV19	TGTGCCAGTAGATCTCAGGGGGCCACGAACACTGAAGCTTTCTTT	CASRSQGATNTEAFF
NA	NA	TRBJ1-2	TRBV15	TGTGCCACCAGCAGAAATGGAGCCCCTAACTATGGCTACACCTTC	CATSRNGAPNYGYTF
NA	NA	TRBJ1-5	TRBV11-3	TGTGCCAGCAGCTTAGATGGCGGAAGCAATCAGCCCCAGCATTTT	CASSLDGGSNQPQHF
NA	NA	TRBJ1-1	TRBV6-9	TGTGCCAGCAGTTACTCGAGGAAGGTCATGAACACTGAAGCTTTCTTT	CASSYSRKVMNTEAFF
TRBD2	once	TRBJ2-4	TRBV19	TGTGCCAGTATGTTTGTCCGGGGGGGCCGGTACTTC	CASMFVRGGRYF
TRBD1	NA	TRBJ2-1	TRBV6-1	TGTGCCAGCAGTGTACGGGACAGAGGCTACAATGAGCAGTTCTTC	CASSVRDRGYNEQFF
NA	NA	TRBJ1-4	TRBV2	TGTGCCAGCAGGAAGACGACAGGAGGGGATGAAAAACTGTTTTTT	CASRKTTGGDEKLFF
NA	NA	TRBJ1-6	TRBV18	TGTGCCAGCTCAGGTCAGGGTCACTCACCCCTCCACTTT	CASSGQGHSPLHF
NA	once	TRBJ2-7	TRBV19	TGTGCCAGTAGGCCTCAGACTAGTTCCTACGAGCAGTACTTC	CASRPQTSSYEQYF
NA	NA	TRBJ1-5	TRBV29-1	TGCAGCGCGGGCGAGGGGAATCAGCCCCAGCATTTT	CSAGEGNQPQHF
NA	NA	TRBJ1-5	TRBV6-5	TGTGCCAGCACCGCCGGGGGCTACAATCAGCCCCAGCATTTT	CASTAGGYNQPQHF
NA	NA	TRBJ1-2	TRBV7-6	TGTGCCAGCAGCTTAGCAGGGTCGGATGGCTACACCTTC	CASSLAGSDGYTF
NA	once	TRBJ1-5	TRBV28	TGTGCCAGCAGTTTGGGGGGGCAGGGGAGGAATCAGCCCCAGCATTTT	CASSLGGQGRNQPQHF
NA	once	TRBJ1-2	TRBV6-6	TGTGCCAGCAGTTACTCGATGCAGGGACTGCAAGGCTACACCTTC	CASSYSMQGLQGYTF
NA	NA	TRBJ1-6	TRBV6-6	TGTGCCAGCAGACGCAGAGATAATTCACCCCTCCACTTT	CASRRRDNSPLHF
NA	NA	TRBJ2-7	TRBV6-1	TGTGCCAGCAGTCGAGGGGGGACTGTCTCCTACGAGCAGTACTTC	CASSRGGTVSYEQYF
NA	NA	TRBJ2-7	TRBV6-5	TGTGCCAGCAGTGAAGGGACAGCCGGGGGTGAGCAGTACTTC	CASSEGTAGGEQYF
NA	once	TRBJ1-5	TRBV4-1	TGCGCCAGCAGCCAAGAGGGGCAAGGACGTCAGCCCCAGCATTTT	CASSQEGQGRQPQHF
NA	NA	TRBJ1-3	TRBV18	TGTGCCAGCTCACCACTCGCAGGGCAGAGGTCTGGAAACACCATATATTTT	CASSPLAGQRSGNTIYF
NA	NA	TRBJ1-5	TRBV7-6	TGTGCCAGCAGCCAACAGGACAATCAGCCCCAGCATTTT	CASSQQDNQPQHF
NA	NA	TRBJ1-2	TRBV9	TGTGCCAGCAGCGCAAGCATGGGGCGTAACTATGGCTACACCTTC	CASSASMGRNYGYTF
NA	NA	TRBJ1-1	TRBV7-8	TGTGCCAGCAGCTTAGCGGAGGCTCCTACAGGAGCTTTCTTT	CASSLAEAPTGAFF
TRBD1	NA	TRBJ2-6	TRBV2	TGTGCCAGCAGTAGGACAGGGGGGGGCGGGGCCAACGTCCTGACTTTC	CASSRTGGGGANVLTF
NA	NA	TRBJ2-1	TRBV6-5	TGTGCCAGCAGTTACAGGGAGGACTACAATGAGCAGTTCTTC	CASSYREDYNEQFF
NA	once	TRBJ1-1	TRBV18	TGTGCCAGCTCACCGGATGGGGGCGACACTGAAGCTTTCTTT	CASSPDGGDTEAFF
NA	once	TRBJ1-2	TRBV10-3	TGTGCCATCGAAGGAGATTCGTATGGCTACACCTTC	CAIEGDSYGYTF
NA	NA	TRBJ1-1	TRBV6-5	TGTGCCAGCAGTTCTACAGGGAACACTGAAGCTTTCTTT	CASSSTGNTEAFF